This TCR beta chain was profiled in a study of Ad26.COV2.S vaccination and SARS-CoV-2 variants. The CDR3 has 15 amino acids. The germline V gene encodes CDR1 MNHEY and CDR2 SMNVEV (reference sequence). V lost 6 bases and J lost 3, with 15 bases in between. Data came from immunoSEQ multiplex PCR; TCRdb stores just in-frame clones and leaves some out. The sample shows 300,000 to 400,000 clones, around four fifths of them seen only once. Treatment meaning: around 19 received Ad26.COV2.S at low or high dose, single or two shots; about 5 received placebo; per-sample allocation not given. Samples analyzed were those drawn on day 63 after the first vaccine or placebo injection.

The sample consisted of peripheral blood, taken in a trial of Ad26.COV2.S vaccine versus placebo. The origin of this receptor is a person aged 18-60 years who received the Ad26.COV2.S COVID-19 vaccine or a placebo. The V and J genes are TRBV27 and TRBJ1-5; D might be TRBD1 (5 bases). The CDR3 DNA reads TGTGCCAGCAGAAAAACGGGGGGAGTCAATCAGCCCCAGCATTTT. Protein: CASRKTGGVNQPQHF.